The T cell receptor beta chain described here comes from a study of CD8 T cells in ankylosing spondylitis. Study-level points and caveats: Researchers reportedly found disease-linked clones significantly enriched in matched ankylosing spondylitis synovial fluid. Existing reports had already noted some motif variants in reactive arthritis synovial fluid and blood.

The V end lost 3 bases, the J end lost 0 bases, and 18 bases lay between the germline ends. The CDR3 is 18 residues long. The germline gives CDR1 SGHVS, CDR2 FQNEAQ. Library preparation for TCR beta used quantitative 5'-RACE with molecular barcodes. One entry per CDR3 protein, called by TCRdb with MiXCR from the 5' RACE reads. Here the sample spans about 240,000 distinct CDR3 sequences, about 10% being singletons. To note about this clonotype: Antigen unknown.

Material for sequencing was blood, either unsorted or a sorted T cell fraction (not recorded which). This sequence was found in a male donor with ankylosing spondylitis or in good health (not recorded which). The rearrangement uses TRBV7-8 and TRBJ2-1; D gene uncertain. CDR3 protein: CASSLKASLSSSYNEQFF. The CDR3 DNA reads TGTGCCAGCAGCTTGAAGGCTTCGCTTTCGAGCTCCTACAATGAGCAGTTCTTC.